A single T cell receptor (beta chain) is shown here with its context. This entry comes from a study of blood T cell repertoires in COVID-19. Study overall: Material from acute and convalescent COVID-19 was sourced from the United States, Italy and Spain. In each case, the material was cDNA or gDNA derived from T cells, B-cell-depleted T cells, or PBMCs.

Measured with immunoSEQ multiplex PCR; TCRdb has only the in-frame clones, and not every one. Of 250,000 to 350,000 clones listed, around 87% were seen once; the top ten hold around 7.8%. CDR3 size: 15 residues. The V and J ends lost 3 bases and 8 bases, in that order; junction bases with no gene match: 5. Germline V gene sequence: CDR1 MNHNS, CDR2 SASEGT. The V call is TRBV6-1, the J call TRBJ2-1; the match to TRBD1 covers 12 bases. The sequence was obtained from a woman aged 45-59 years who had recovered from COVID-19. The sequenced sample was peripheral blood. The CDR3 is CASSDRDRGLDEQFF. CDR3 nucleotides: TGTGCCAGCAGTGACCGGGACAGGGGGCTGGATGAGCAGTTCTTC.